These 7 T cell receptor beta chains were all obtained from the same sample, sequenced in a study of OX40 agonist ivuxolimab in advanced cancers. The repertoire was sequenced with immunoSEQ multiplex PCR; TCRdb's copy has only in-frame clones and lacks some. The sample has 20,000 to 25,000 clones; approximately 70% are singletons. Sequenced material: CD4+ or CD8+ T cells sorted from blood, taken in a trial of the OX40 agonist ivuxolimab. These receptors were obtained from an adult with an advanced solid tumor such as melanoma, head and neck, liver or kidney cancer.

The V call is TRBV6-4, the J call TRBJ2-7; 8 bases agree with TRBD2. This CDR3 region has 15 residues. Per germline, CDR1 MRHNA and CDR2 SNTAGT. J gave up 2 bases and V 7 bases, and 10 bases lay outside the gene matches. CDR3 residues: CASTRGGLPPYEQYF. The CDR3 coding sequence is TGTGCCAGCACCCGCGGGGGGTTGCCCCCCTACGAGCAGTACTTC.

Here the CDR3 reads CASSMGQTYEQYF. CDR3 DNA sequence: TGTGCCAGTAGTATGGGACAGACTTACGAGCAGTACTTC. The chain joins TRBV19 to TRBJ2-7; 7 bases are shared with TRBD1. The germline V gene has CDR1 LNHDA and CDR2 SQIVND (reference sequence). V gave up 3 bases and J gave up 4 bases; unmatched junction bases: 3. The CDR3 is 13 amino acids.

Only a few counts were recorded for this clone. The chain carries TRBV9 and TRBJ2-7; no definite D call. CDR1 SGDLS and CDR2 YYNGEE come from the germline V gene. Trimming took 0 bases from V and 3 from J, leaving 13 bases between them. CDR3 length: 15 residues. CDR3 sequence reads: CASSVGDDNHYEQYF. CDR3 sequence (DNA): TGTGCCAGCAGCGTAGGTGACGATAATCACTACGAGCAGTACTTC. Full variable domain (remainder filled in from reference TRBV9 and TRBJ2-7): DSGVTQTPKHLITATGQRVTLRCSPRSGDLSVYWYQQSLDQGLQFLIQYYNGEERAKGNILERFSAQQFPDLHSELNLSSLELGDSALYFCASSVGDDNHYEQYFGPGTRLTVT.

V usage is TRBV28 and J usage is TRBJ2-7; 8 bases agree with TRBD1. The CDR3 has 16 amino acids. Germline V gene sequence: CDR1 MDHEN, CDR2 SYDVKM. J was trimmed by 2 bases and V by 5 bases; bases with no gene match: 11. This CDR3 reads CASSTSRQGPAYEQYF. The CDR3 DNA reads as TGTGCCAGCAGTACTTCACGACAGGGGCCTGCCTACGAGCAGTACTTC.

The chain uses TRBV4-1 and TRBJ2-7; TRBD1 aligns across 12 bases. CDR1 MGHRA and CDR2 YSYEKL come from the germline V gene. The CDR3 is made up of 16 amino acids. V was clipped by 4 bases and J by 2 bases; unmatched bases: 6. CDR3 bases: TGCGCCAGCAGCCCATGGGACAGGGGGCGCCCCTACGAGCAGTACTTC. It codes for CASSPWDRGRPYEQYF.

This chain joins TRBV4-1 and TRBJ1-1; the match to TRBD1 covers 8 bases. Germline CDR1 and CDR2: MGHRA and YSYEKL. Unmatched junction bases numbered 2, after V lost 4 bases and J lost 1 base. The CDR3 covers 14 residues. The CDR3 protein is CASSPGQGNTEAFF. The CDR3 DNA is TGCGCCAGCAGCCCCGGACAGGGGAACACTGAAGCTTTCTTT.

The J gene is TRBJ2-7, the V gene TRBV21-1; TRBD2 is the table's D call, not checked against the DNA. TRBV21-1 is a pseudogene segment. CDR3 size: 15 residues. DNA of the CDR3: TGTGCCAGCAGCAAAGGCCGGGGTACCTCCTACGAGCAGTACTTC. Its protein product is CASSKGRGTSYEQYF.